Listed below are T cell receptor beta chains from one sample, sequenced in a study of shared clonotypes between healthy human individuals. Clones were sequenced by immunoSEQ multiplex PCR, and TCRdb holds only the in-frame ones, with some missing. Of over a million clones in the sample, approximately 96% were seen once. The sequenced sample was naive CD4+ T cells sorted from blood. The receptor set was obtained from a man aged 30-40 years in good health. CDR3s include the opening cysteine and the closing phenylalanine or tryptophan. A D gene is named only where the DNA matches it firmly. The listing skips clone size in some rows; elsewhere it reads once, few, many or a size class.

D,length,size,V,J,CDR3,DNA
TRBD2,17,once,TRBV7-2,TRBJ2-5,CASSPALAGGRTRTQYF,TGTGCCAGCAGCCCGGCCCTAGCGGGAGGCCGGACGCGGACCCAGTACTTC
NA,18,NA,TRBV5-1,TRBJ1-1,CASSPGERHLSMNTEAFF,TGCGCCAGCAGCCCGGGGGAGCGGCACTTGAGCATGAACACTGAAGCTTTCTTT
NA,15,NA,TRBV25-1,TRBJ1-4,CASQHAGRVNEKLFF,TGTGCCAGCCAACATGCGGGCAGGGTTAATGAAAAACTGTTTTTT
NA,15,NA,TRBV21-1,TRBJ2-7,CASSPPGRAPGWQYF,TGTGCCAGCAGCCCTCCGGGACGGGCACCGGGGTGGCAGTACTTC
TRBD2,15,NA,TRBV28,TRBJ2-2,CASSPGGPGTGELFF,TGTGCCAGCAGTCCGGGAGGGCCAGGCACCGGGGAGCTGTTTTTT
NA,16,NA,TRBV5-5,TRBJ2-3,CASSLAGSPPTDTQYF,TGTGCCAGCAGCTTGGCTGGGTCGCCCCCCACAGATACGCAGTATTTT
NA,13,NA,TRBV5-8,TRBJ1-1,CASSLVGRDEAFF,TGTGCCAGCAGCTTGGTCGGTCGGGATGAAGCTTTCTTT
NA,14,NA,TRBV28,TRBJ1-2,CASSVPGSRGGYTF,TGTGCCAGCAGCGTACCAGGGAGTCGGGGTGGCTACACCTTC
NA,13,NA,TRBV27,TRBJ2-6,CASSFPGANVLTF,TGTGCCAGCAGTTTCCCTGGGGCCAACGTCCTGACTTTC
TRBD1,19,NA,TRBV28,TRBJ2-7,CASSFPRGQGASVNYEQYF,TGTGCCAGCAGTTTTCCGAGAGGACAGGGGGCCTCGGTTAACTACGAGCAGTACTTC
TRBD1,19,NA,TRBV11-2,TRBJ1-5,CASSARHGQPGQKNQPQHF,TGTGCCAGCAGCGCCAGGCATGGGCAACCGGGACAGAAAAATCAGCCCCAGCATTTT
NA,13,once,TRBV27,TRBJ2-3,CASSLRLGITQYF,TGTGCCAGCAGTTTACGGCTGGGAATAACGCAGTATTTT
NA,13,NA,TRBV6-5,TRBJ1-1,CASRAGTFTEAFF,TGTGCCAGCAGGGCCGGGACTTTCACTGAAGCTTTCTTT
NA,13,NA,TRBV10-3,TRBJ1-2,CAISPGGGHGYTF,TGTGCCATCAGCCCGGGCGGGGGGCATGGCTACACCTTC